This TCR beta chain was obtained from a study of blood T cell repertoires in COVID-19 (dated by TCRdb to the early 2020s). For context, the study as a whole: Samples from collaborators originated in the United States, Italy and Spain and spanned both the acute and convalescent phases of COVID-19. Where available, HLA class I and class II types were taken from metadata supplied by the sample provider and were not determined by assay-based typing. Sample metadata almost always included a de-identified subject ID, COVID-19 status, age in years and sex. Samples came from the ongoing ImmuneRACE study (first 160 participants) plus 1,254 subjects from 6 global collaborators. The dataset comprised deeply sampled blood TCRbeta repertoires from subjects exposed to, actively infected with, or recovered from COVID-19. The repertoires were made available in a free public database intended to serve as a resource for research on the immune response to SARS-CoV-2. The material from the prospective study consisted of cDNA or gDNA derived from T cells, B-cell-depleted T cells, or PBMCs.

Of note for this clone: The target of this receptor is not known. No base qualities exist here, and no much larger clone lies one base off it.

General conclusions and limits of the study: Clinical and demographic metadata were provided uncurated, with the amount varying by source and participant.

TCRbeta CDR3 regions were amplified from genomic DNA by means of the immunoSEQ Assay, a bias-controlled multiplex PCR. Per the source publication's procedure: Nucleated cell counts per sample were estimated from amplification of reference gene primers within the assay. To quantify the absolute abundance of each unique TCRbeta CDR3 rearrangement, sequence reads were collapsed and filtered. Productive Simpson clonality was computed per sample as the square root of Simpson's diversity index over productive rearrangements. Not all clones reach the TCRdb copy of this immuneACCESS table, which keeps in-frame sequences only. Checked studies attribute under half of the gap to unresolved V genes and leave the rest unexplained. The DNA was the basis for D and trimming; V, J and clone size are from that table. The sample has around 150,000 clones on record, 85% to 90% of them singletons. The top ten clonotypes cover 3.5% to 4.5% of the sample.

The cysteine opens and the phenylalanine closes a CDR3 of 14 amino acids. Just the 42-base CDR3 DNA is kept, in frame starting at base 1. The germline V and J ends show losses of 5 bases and 6 bases respectively, and no gene match explains 1 base of the junction. For CDR1 and CDR2, the germline V gene lists SGHTA and FQGNSA. The collaborating institutions used their own protocols to collect whole blood in K2EDTA tubes. For TCRbeta analysis, collaborators shipped samples as frozen whole blood, isolated PBMCs, or DNA extracted from either of those sample types. Material: peripheral blood. The rearranged segments are TRBV7-2 and TRBJ2-2, with TRBD2 matching 12 junction bases. The TCR was taken from a woman between 40 and 50 years old with acute or convalescent COVID-19. The bases read TGTGCCAGCAGCCCTAGCGGGGGGGCCGGGGAGCTGTTTTTT. This is translated as CASSPSGGAGELFF.